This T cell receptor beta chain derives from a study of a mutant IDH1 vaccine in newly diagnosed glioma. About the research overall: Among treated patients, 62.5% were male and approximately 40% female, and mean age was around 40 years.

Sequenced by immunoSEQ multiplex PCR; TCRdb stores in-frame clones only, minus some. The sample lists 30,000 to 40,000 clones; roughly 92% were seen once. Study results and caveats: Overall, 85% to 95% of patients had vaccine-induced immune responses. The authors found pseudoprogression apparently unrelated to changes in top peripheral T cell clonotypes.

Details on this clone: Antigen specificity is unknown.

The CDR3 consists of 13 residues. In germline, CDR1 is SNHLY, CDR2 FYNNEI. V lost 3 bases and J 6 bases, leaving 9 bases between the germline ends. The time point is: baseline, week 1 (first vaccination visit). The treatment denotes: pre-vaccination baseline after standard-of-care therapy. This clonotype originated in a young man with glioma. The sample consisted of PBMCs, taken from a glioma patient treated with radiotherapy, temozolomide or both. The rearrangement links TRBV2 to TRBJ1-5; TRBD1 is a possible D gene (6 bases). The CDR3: CASSDRGSQPQHF. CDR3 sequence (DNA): TGTGCCAGCAGTGACAGGGGCAGTCAGCCCCAGCATTTT.